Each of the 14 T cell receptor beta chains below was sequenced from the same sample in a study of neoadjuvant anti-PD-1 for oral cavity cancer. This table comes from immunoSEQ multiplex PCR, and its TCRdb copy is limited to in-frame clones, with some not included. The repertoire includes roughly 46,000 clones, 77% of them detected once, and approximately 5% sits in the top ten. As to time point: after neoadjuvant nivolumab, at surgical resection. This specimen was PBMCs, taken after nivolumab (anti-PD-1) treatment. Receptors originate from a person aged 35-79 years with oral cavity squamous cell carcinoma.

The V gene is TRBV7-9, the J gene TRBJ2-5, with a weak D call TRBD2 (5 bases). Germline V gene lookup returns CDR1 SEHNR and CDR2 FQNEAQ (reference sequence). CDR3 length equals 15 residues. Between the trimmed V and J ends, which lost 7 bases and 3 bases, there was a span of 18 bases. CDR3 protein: CASTVRGIFEETQYF. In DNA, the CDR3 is TGTGCCAGCACCGTTAGAGGGATCTTCGAAGAGACCCAGTACTTC.

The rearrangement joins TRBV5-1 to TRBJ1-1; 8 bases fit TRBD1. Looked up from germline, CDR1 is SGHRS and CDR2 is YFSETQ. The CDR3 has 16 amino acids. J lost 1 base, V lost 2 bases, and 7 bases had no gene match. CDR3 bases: TGCGCCAGCAGCTTTGCCCACAGGGGGAAGAACACTGAAGCTTTCTTT. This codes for CASSFAHRGKNTEAFF.

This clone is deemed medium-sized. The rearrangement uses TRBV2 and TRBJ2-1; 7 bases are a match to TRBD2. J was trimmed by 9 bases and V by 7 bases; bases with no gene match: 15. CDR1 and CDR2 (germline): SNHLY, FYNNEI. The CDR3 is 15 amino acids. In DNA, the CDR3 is TGTGCCAGCAATGGGGGGGACGGAGCCACCTTTGAGCAGTTCTTC. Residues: CASNGGDGATFEQFF.

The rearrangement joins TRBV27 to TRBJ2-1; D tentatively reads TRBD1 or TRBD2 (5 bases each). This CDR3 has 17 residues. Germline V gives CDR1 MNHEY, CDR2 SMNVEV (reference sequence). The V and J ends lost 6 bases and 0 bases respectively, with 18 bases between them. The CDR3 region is CASSPRDAGVSYNEQFF. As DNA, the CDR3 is TGTGCCAGCAGCCCTCGGGACGCGGGTGTCTCCTACAATGAGCAGTTCTTC.

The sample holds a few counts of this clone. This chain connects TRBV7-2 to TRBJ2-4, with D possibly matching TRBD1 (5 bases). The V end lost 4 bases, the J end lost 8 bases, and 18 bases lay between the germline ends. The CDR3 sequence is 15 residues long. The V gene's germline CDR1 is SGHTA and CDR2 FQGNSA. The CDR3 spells CASSSSLGPADIQYF. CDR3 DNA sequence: TGTGCCAGCAGCTCGTCGTTGGGGCCGGCGGACATTCAGTACTTC.

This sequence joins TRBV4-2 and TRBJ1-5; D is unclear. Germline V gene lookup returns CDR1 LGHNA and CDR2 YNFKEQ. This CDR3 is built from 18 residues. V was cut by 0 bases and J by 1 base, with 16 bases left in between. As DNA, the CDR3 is TGTGCCAGCAGCCAAGACGCAAAGGGCAGCGGAAGCAATCAGCCCCAGCATTTT. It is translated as CASSQDAKGSGSNQPQHF.

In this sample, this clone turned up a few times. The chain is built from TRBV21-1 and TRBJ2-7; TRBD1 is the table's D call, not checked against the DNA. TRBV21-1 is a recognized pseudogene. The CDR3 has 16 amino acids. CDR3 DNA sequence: TGTGCCAGCAGCACACGCTGCCAGGGCGGCTCCTACGAGCAGTACTTC. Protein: CASSTRCQGGSYEQYF.

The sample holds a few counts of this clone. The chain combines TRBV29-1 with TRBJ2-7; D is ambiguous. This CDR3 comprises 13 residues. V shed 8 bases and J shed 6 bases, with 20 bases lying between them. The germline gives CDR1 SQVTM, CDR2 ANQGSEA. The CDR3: CSMTRRPGGEQYF. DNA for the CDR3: TGCAGCATGACCCGCCGGCCCGGCGGCGAGCAGTACTTC.

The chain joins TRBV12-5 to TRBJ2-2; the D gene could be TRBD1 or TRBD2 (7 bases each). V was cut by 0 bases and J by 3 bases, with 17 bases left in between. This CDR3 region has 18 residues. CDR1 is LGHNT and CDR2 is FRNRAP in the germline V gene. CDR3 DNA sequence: TGTGCTAGTGGTTTGGTACTAGGGAGGGGGCTAGACACCGGGGAGCTGTTTTTT. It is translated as CASGLVLGRGLDTGELFF.

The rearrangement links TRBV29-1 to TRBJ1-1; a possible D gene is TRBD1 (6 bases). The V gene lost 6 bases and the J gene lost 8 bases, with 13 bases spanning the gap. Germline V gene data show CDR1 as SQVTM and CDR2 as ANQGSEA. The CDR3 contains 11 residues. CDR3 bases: TGCAGCGTGGGAGACAGGATGGAAGCTTTCTTT. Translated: CSVGDRMEAFF.

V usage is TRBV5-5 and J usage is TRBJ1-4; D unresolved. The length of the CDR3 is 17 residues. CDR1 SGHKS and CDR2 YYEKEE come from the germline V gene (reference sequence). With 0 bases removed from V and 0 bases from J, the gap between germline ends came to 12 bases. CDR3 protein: CASSLVGRSATNEKLFF. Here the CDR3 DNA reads TGTGCCAGCAGCTTGGTGGGCAGATCTGCAACTAATGAAAAACTGTTTTTT.

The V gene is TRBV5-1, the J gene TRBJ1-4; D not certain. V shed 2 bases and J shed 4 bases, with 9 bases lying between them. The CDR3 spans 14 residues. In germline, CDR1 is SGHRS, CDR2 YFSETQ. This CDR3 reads CASSLGHNNEKLFF. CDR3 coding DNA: TGCGCCAGCAGCTTAGGGCACAATAATGAAAAACTGTTTTTT.

The CDR3 DNA reads TGTGCCAGCAGCTTAGAAGGAGATCCAAATTCACCCCTCCACTTT. This sequence encodes CASSLEGDPNSPLHF. The chain carries TRBV7-3 and TRBJ1-6, with D unresolved. Deletions cut 2 bases from V and 7 bases from J, with 12 bases between. CDR1 and CDR2 (germline): SGHTA, FQGTGA. CDR3 size: 15 residues.

Written as DNA, the CDR3 is TGTGCCAGTAGTATAAGCTTGACGGTGGATACGCAGTATTTT. This codes for CASSISLTVDTQYF. This chain uses TRBV19 with TRBJ2-3, with D uncertain. Trimming removed 2 bases at V and 6 bases at J, with 12 bases between. This CDR3 has 14 amino acids. The germline V gene encodes CDR1 LNHDA and CDR2 SQIVND (reference sequence).